This T cell receptor (beta chain) was documented in a study of blood T cell repertoires in COVID-19. Sequencing used immunoSEQ multiplex PCR; TCRdb keeps in-frame clones, though not all of them. This table has 150,000 to 200,000 clones, about 80% appearing once. V lost 1 base and J lost 7, with 11 bases in between. Looked up from germline, CDR1 is LNHDA and CDR2 is SQIVND (reference sequence). The CDR3 consists of 14 residues. Participants spanned ages about 18 to 95 years and resided in roughly 22 US areas. Cohort allocation depended upon clinical history that participants reported. The receptor was isolated from a man between 40 and 49 years old who had recovered from COVID-19. Material: PBMCs or T cells enriched from blood (not recorded which). The chain employs TRBV19 and TRBJ2-1, with a weak D call TRBD2 (6 bases). The CDR3 sequence: CASSIVGTRNEQFF. The CDR3 nucleotides read TGTGCCAGTAGTATAGTTGGGACTCGTAATGAGCAGTTCTTC. Drawing the rest from reference TRBV19 and TRBJ2-1, the complete variable domain is DGGITQSPKYLFRKEGQNVTLSCEQNLNHDAMYWYRQDPGQGLRLIYYSQIVNDFQKGDIAEGYSVSREKKESFPLTVTSAQKNPTAFYLCASSIVGTRNEQFFGPGTRLTVL.